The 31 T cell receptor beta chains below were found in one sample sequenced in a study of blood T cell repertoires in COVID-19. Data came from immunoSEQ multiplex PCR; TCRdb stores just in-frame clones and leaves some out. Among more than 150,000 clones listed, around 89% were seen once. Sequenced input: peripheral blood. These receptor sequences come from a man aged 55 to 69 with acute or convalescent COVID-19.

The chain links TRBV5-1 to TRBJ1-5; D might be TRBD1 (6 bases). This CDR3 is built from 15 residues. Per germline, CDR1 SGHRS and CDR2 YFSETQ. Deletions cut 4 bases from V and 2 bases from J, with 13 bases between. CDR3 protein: CASSPGVSGNQPQHF. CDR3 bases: TGCGCCAGCAGCCCAGGGGTTAGCGGCAATCAGCCCCAGCATTTT.

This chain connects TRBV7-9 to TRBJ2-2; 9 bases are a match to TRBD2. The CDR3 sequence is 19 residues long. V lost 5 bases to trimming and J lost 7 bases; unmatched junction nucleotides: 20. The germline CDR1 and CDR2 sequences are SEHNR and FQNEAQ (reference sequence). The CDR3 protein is CASSPRRGAAGGRIGELFF. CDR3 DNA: TGTGCCAGCAGCCCCCGAAGAGGGGCGGCGGGGGGGCGGATCGGGGAGCTGTTTTTT.

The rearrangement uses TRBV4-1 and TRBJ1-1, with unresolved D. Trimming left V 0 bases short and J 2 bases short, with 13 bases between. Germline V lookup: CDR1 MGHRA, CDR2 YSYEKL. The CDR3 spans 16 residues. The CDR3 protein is CASSQETTQLNTEAFF. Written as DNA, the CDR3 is TGCGCCAGCAGCCAAGAAACGACACAGCTTAACACTGAAGCTTTCTTT.

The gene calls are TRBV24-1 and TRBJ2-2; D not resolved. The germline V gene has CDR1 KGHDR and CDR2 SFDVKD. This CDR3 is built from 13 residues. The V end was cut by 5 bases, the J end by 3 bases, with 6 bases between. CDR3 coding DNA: TGTGCCACCAGTGTCACGGACACCGGGGAGCTGTTTTTT. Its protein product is CATSVTDTGELFF.

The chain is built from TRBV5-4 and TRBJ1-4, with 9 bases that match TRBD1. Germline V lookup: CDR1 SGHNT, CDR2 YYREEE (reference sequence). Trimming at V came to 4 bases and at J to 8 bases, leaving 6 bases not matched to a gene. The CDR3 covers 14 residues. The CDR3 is CASSMGQGEEKLFF. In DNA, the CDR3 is TGTGCCAGCAGCATGGGACAGGGAGAGGAAAAACTGTTTTTT.

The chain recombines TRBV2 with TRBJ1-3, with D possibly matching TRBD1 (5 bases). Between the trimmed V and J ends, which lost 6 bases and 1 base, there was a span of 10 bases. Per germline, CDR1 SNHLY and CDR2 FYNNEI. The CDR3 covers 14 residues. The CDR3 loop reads CASRPQESGNTIYF. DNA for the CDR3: TGTGCCAGCAGACCACAGGAATCTGGAAACACCATATATTTT.

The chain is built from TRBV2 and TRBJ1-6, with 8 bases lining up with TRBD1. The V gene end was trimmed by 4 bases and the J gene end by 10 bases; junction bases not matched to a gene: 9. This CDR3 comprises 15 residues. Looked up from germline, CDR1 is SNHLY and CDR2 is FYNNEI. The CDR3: CASSVEVTGGSPLHF. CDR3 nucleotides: TGTGCCAGCAGTGTCGAGGTTACAGGGGGATCACCCCTCCACTTT.

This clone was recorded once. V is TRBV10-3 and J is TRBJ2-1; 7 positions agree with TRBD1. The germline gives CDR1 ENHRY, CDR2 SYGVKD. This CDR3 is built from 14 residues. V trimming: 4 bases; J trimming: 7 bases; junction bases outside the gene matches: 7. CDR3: CAISGQGRINEQFF. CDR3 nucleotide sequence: TGTGCCATCAGTGGACAGGGCAGGATAAATGAGCAGTTCTTC.

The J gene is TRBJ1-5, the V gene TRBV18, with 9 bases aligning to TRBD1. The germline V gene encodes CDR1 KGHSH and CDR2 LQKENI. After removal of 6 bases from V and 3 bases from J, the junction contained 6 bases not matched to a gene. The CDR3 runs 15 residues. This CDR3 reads CASSSGTGFNQPQHF. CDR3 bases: TGTGCCAGCTCTTCCGGGACAGGGTTCAATCAGCCCCAGCATTTT.

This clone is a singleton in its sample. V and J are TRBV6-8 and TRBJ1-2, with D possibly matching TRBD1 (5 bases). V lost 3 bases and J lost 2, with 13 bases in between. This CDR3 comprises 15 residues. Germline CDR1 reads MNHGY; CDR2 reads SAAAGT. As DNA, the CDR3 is TGTGCCAGCAGTTATTCCGGGGGGTTAAACTATGGCTACACCTTC. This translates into CASSYSGGLNYGYTF.

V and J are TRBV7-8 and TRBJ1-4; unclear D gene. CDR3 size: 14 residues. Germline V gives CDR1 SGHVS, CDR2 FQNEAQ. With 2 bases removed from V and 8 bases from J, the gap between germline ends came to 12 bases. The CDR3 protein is CASSLSEWSEKLFF. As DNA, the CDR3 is TGTGCCAGCAGCTTAAGTGAGTGGTCGGAAAAACTGTTTTTT.

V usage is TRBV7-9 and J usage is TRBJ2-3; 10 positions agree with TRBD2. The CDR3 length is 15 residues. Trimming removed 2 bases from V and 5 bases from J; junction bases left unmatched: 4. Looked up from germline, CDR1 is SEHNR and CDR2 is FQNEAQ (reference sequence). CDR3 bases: TGTGCCAGCAGCTTACGGCTAGCGGGGGAAGATACGCAGTATTTT. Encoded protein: CASSLRLAGEDTQYF. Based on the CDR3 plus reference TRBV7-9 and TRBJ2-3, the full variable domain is DTGVSQNPRHKITKRGQNVTFRCDPISEHNRLYWYRQTLGQGPEFLTYFQNEAQLEKSRLLSDRFSAERPKGSFSTLEIQRTEQGDSAMYLCASSLRLAGEDTQYFGPGTRLTVL.

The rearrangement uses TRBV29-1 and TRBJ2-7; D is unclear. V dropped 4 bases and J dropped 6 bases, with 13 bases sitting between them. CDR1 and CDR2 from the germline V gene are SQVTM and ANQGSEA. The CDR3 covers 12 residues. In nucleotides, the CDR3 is TGCAGCGTTGTCTTGGGCGCTGGCGAGCAGTACTTC. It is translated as CSVVLGAGEQYF.

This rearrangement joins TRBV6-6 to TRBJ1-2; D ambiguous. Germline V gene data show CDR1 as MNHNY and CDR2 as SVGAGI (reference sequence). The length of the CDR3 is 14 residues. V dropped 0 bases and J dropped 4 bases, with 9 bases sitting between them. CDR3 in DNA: TGTGCCAGCAGTTACTCGACACAGACCTATGGCTACACCTTC. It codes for CASSYSTQTYGYTF.

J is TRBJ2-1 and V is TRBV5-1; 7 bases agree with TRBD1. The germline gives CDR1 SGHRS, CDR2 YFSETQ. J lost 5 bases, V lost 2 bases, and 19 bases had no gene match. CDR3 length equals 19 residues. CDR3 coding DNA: TGCGCCAGCAGCTTCTACCCTACCGACGCGACAGGGATTAACAATGAGCAGTTCTTC. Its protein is CASSFYPTDATGINNEQFF.

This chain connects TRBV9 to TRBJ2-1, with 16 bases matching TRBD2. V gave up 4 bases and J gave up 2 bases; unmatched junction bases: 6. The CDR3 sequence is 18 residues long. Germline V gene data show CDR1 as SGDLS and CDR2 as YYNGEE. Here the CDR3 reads CASSLGLAGGPTYNEQFF. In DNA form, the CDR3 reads TGTGCCAGCAGCCTGGGACTAGCGGGGGGGCCCACCTACAATGAGCAGTTCTTC.

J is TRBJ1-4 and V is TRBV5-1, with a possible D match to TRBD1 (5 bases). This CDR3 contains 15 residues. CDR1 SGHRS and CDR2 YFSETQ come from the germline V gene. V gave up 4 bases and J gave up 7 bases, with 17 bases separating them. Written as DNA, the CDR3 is TGCGCCAGCAGCGTCGACAGCCGCGGGATTGAAAAACTGTTTTTT. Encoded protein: CASSVDSRGIEKLFF.

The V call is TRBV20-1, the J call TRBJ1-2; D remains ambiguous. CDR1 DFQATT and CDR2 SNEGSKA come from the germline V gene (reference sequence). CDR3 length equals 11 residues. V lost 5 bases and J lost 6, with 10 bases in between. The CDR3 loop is CSAETRNGYTF. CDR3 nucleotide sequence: TGCAGTGCTGAAACGAGGAATGGCTACACCTTC.

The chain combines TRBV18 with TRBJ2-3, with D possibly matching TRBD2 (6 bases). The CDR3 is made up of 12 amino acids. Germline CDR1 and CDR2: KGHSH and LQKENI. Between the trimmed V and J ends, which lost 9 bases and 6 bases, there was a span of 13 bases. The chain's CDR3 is CASSTGVDTQYF. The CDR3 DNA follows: TGTGCCAGTTCCACGGGGGTCGATACGCAGTATTTT.

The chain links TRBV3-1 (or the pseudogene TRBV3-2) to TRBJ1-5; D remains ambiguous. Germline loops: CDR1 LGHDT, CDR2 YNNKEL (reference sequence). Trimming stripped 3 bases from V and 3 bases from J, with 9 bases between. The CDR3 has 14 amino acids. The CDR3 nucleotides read TGTGCCAGCAGCCATGGCAGATTCAATCAGCCCCAGCATTTT. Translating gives CASSHGRFNQPQHF.

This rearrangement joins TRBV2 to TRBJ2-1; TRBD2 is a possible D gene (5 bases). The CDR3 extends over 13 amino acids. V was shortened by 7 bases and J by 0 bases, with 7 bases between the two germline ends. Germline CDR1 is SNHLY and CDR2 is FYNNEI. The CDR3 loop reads CASTLDSYNEQFF. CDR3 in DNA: TGTGCCAGCACACTAGACTCCTACAATGAGCAGTTCTTC. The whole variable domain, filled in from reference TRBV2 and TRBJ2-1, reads EPEVTQTPSHQVTQMGQEVILRCVPISNHLYFYWYRQILGQKVEFLVSFYNNEISEKSEIFDDQFSVERPDGSNFTLKIRSTKLEDSAMYFCASTLDSYNEQFFGPGTRLTVL.

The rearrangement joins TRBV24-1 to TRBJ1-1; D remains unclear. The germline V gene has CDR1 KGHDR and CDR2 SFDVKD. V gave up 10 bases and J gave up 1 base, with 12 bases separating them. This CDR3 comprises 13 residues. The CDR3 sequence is CATQSQENTEAFF. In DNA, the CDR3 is TGTGCCACGCAGTCCCAGGAGAACACTGAAGCTTTCTTT.

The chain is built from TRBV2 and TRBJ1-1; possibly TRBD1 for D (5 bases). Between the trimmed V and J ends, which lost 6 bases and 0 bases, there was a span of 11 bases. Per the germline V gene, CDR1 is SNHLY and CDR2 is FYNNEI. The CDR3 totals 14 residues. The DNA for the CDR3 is TGTGCCAGCAGAGTACAGGTCCTGAACACTGAAGCTTTCTTT. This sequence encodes CASRVQVLNTEAFF.

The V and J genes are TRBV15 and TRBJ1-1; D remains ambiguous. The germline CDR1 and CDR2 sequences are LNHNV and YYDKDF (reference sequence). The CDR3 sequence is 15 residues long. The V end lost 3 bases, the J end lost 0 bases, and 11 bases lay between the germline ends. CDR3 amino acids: CATSSPRLMNTEAFF. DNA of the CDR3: TGTGCCACCAGCAGCCCGAGGTTAATGAACACTGAAGCTTTCTTT.

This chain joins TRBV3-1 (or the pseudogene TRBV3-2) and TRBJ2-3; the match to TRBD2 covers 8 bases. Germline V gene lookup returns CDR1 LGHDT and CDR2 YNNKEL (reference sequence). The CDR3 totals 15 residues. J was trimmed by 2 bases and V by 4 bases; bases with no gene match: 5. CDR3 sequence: CASSPRGELTDTQYF. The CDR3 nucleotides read TGTGCCAGCAGCCCGCGGGGGGAACTCACAGATACGCAGTATTTT.

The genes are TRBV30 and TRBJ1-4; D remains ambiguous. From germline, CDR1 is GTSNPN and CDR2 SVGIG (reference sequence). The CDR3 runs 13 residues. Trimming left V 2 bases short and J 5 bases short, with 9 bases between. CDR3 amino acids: CAWSPTRNEKLFF. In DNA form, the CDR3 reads TGTGCCTGGAGTCCGACACGGAATGAAAAACTGTTTTTT.

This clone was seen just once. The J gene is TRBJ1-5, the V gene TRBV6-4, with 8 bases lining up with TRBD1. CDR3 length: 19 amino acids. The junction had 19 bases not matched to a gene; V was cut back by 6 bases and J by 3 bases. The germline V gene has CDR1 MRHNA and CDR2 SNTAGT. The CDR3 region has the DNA TGTGCCAGCAGCGACAGGACAGGGAGGAAAAGGAAGACCAATCAGCCCCAGCATTTT. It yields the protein CASSDRTGRKRKTNQPQHF.

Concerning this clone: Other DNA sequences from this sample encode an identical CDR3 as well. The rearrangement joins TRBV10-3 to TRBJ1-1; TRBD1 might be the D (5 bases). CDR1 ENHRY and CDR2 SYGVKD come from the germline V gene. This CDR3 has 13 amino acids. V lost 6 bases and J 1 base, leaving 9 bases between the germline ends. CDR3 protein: CAIRKTENTEAFF. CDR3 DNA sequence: TGTGCCATCAGAAAGACAGAGAACACTGAAGCTTTCTTT.

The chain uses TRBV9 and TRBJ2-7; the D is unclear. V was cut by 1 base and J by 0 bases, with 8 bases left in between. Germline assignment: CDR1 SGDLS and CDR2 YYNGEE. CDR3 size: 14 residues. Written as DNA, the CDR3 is TGTGCCAGCAGCGTAATCCCTAGCTCCTACGAGCAGTACTTC. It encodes CASSVIPSSYEQYF.

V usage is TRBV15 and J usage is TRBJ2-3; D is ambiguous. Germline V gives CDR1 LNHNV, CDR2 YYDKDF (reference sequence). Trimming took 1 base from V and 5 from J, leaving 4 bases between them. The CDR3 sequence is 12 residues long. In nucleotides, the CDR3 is TGTGCCACCAGCAGAGTCGGAGATACGCAGTATTTT. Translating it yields CATSRVGDTQYF. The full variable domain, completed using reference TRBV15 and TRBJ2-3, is DAMVIQNPRYQVTQFGKPVTLSCSQTLNHNVMYWYQQKSSQAPKLLFHYYDKDFNNEADTPDNFQSRRPNTSFCFLDIRSPGLGDTAMYLCATSRVGDTQYFGPGTRLTVL.

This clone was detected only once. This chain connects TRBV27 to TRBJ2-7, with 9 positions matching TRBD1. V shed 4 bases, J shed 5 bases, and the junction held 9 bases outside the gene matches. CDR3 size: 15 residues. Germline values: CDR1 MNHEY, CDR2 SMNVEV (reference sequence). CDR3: CASSYTGTGSNEQYF. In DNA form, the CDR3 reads TGTGCCAGCAGTTACACCGGGACAGGGAGCAACGAGCAGTACTTC.